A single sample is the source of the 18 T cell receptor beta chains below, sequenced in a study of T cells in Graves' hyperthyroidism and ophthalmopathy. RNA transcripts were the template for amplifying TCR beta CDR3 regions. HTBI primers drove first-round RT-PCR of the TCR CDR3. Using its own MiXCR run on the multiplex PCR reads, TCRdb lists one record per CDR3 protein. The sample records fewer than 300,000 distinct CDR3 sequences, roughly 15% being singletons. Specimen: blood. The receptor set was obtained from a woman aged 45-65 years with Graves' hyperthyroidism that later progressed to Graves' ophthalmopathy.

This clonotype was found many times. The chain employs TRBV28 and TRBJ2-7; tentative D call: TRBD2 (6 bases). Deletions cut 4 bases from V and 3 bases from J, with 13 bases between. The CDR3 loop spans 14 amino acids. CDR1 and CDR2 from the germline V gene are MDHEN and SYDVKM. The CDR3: CASSWSGTDYEQYF. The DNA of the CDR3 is TGTGCCAGCAGTTGGTCCGGGACTGACTACGAGCAGTACTTC.

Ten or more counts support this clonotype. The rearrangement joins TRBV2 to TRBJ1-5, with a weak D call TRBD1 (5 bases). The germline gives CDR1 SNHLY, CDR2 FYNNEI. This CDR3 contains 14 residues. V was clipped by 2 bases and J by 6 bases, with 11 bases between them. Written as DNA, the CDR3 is TGTGCCAGCAGTGAACGAAGGGACGGTCAGCCCCAGCATTTT. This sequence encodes CASSERRDGQPQHF.

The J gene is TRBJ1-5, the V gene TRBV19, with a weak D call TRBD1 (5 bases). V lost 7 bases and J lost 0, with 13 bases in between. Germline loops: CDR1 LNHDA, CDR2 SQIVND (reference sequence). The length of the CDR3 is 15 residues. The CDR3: CASTRTPNSNQPQHF. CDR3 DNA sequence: TGTGCCAGTACCCGGACACCGAATAGCAATCAGCCCCAGCATTTT.

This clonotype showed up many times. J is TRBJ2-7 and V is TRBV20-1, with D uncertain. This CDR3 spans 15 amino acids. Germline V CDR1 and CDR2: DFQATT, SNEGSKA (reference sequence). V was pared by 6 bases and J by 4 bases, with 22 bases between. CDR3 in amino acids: CSALGGPEYRYEQYF. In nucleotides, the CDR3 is TGCAGTGCATTAGGCGGCCCGGAGTATCGGTACGAGCAGTACTTC.

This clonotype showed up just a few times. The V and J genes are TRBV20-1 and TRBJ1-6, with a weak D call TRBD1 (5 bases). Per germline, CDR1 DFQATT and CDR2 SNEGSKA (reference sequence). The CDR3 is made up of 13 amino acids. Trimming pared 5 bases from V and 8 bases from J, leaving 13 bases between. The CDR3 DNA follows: TGCAGTGCTGGGGGATCGTCAGATTCACCCCTCCACTTT. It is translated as CSAGGSSDSPLHF.

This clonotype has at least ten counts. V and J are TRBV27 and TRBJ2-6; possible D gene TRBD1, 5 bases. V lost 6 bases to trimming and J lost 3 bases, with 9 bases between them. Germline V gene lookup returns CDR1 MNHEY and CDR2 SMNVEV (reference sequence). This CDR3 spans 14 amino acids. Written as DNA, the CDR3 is TGTGCCAGCAGCTGGGGCGGTGGGGCCAACGTCCTGACTTTC. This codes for CASSWGGGANVLTF.

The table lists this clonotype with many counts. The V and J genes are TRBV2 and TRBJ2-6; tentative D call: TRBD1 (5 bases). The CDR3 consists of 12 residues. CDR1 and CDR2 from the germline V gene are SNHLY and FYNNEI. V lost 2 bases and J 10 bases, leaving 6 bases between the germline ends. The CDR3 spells CASSERGNVLTF. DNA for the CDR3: TGTGCCAGCAGTGAAAGGGGAAACGTCCTGACTTTC.

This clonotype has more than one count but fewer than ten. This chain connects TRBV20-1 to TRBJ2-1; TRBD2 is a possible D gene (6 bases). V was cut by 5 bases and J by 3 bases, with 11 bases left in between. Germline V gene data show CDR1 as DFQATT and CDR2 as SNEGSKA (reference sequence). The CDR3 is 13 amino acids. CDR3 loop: CSARGAGYNEQFF. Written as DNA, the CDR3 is TGCAGTGCTCGGGGAGCGGGCTACAATGAGCAGTTCTTC.

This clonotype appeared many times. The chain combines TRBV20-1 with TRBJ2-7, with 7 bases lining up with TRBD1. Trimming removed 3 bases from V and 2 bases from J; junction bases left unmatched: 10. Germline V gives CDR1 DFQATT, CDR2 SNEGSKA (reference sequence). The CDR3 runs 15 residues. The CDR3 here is CSASRPGQVPYEQYF. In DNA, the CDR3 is TGCAGTGCTAGCCGGCCAGGACAGGTGCCCTACGAGCAGTACTTC.

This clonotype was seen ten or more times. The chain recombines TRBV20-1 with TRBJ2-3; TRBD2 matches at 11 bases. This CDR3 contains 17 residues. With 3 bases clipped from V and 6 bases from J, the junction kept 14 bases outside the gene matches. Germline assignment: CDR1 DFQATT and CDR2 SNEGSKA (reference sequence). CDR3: CSASAPRSSGRGDTQYF. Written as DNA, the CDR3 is TGCAGTGCTAGCGCCCCAAGGAGTAGCGGGAGGGGGGATACGCAGTATTTT.

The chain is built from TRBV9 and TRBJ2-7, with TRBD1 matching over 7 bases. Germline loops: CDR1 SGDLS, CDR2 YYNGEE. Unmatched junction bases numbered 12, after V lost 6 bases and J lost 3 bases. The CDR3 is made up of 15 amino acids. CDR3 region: CASNPTGKSVYEQYF. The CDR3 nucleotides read TGTGCCAGCAATCCGACAGGGAAGTCCGTCTACGAGCAGTACTTC.

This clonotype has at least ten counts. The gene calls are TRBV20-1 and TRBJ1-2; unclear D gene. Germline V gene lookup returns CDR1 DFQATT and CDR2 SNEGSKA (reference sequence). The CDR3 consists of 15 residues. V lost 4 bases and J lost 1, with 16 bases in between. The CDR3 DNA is TGCAGTGCTAAGGAAATATACAACCTTAACTATGGCTACACCTTC. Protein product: CSAKEIYNLNYGYTF.

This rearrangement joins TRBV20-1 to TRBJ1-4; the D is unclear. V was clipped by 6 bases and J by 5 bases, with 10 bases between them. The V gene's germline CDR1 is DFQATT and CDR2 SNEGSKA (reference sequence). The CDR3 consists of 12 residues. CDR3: CSATRVNEKLFF. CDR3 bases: TGCAGTGCCACGAGAGTAAATGAAAAACTGTTTTTT.

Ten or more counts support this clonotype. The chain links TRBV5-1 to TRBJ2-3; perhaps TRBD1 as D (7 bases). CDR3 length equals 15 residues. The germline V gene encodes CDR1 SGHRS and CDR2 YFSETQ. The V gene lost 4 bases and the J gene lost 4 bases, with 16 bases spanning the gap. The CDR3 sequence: CASSPGDRSSDTQYF. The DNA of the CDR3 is TGCGCCAGCAGCCCGGGGGACAGATCCTCAGATACGCAGTATTTT.

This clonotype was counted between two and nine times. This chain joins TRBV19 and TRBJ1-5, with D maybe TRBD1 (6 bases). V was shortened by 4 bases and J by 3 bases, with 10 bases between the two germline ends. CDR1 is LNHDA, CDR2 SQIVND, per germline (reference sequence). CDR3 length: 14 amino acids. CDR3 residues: CASSTGVVNQPQHF. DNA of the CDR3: TGTGCCAGTAGTACAGGGGTAGTCAATCAGCCCCAGCATTTT.

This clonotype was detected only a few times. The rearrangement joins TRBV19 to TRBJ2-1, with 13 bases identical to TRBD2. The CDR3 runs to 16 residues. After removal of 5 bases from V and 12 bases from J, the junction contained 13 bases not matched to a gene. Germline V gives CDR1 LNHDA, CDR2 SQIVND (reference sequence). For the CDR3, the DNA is TGTGCCAGTAGTTTTGGGACTAGCGGGGACTTCATGGGGCAGTTCTTC. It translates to CASSFGTSGDFMGQFF.

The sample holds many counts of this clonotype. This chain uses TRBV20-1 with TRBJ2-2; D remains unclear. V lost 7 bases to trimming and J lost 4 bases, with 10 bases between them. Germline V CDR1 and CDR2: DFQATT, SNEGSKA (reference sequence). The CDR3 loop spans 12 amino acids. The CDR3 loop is CSVIAGTGELFF. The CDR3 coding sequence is TGCAGTGTTATAGCAGGCACCGGGGAGCTGTTTTTT.

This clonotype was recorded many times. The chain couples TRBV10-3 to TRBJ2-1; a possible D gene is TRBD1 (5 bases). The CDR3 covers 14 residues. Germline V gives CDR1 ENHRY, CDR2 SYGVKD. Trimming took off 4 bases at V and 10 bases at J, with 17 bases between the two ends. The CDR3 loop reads CAISALRVGQEQFF. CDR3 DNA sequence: TGTGCCATCAGTGCGCTCCGTGTGGGGCAGGAGCAGTTCTTC.